The next 9 T cell receptor beta chains were all read from a single sample in a study of T cell responses to AZD1222 COVID-19 vaccine. Profiled with immunoSEQ multiplex PCR; TCRdb holds only in-frame clones, not every one. Of 70,000 to 95,000 clones detected, about 90% appear once; the ten largest clones hold about 2.7%. Sequencing was performed on peripheral blood, taken on day 0 of MenACWY control vaccination. The source of these receptors is an adult in good health.

The J gene is TRBJ2-2, the V gene TRBV10-3; D uncertain. Germline loops: CDR1 ENHRY, CDR2 SYGVKD. The CDR3 loop spans 13 amino acids. The V and J ends lost 11 bases and 0 bases respectively, with 10 bases between them. The CDR3 DNA sequence: TGTGCCGTTCGTCCGGCGAACACCGGGGAGCTGTTTTTT. Translating it yields CAVRPANTGELFF.

J is TRBJ1-2 and V is TRBV28; TRBD1 aligns across 10 bases. This CDR3 spans 16 amino acids. CDR1 and CDR2 (germline): MDHEN, SYDVKM. Trimming took 5 bases from V and 2 from J; bases not matched to a gene: 8. The CDR3 region has the DNA TGTGCCAGCAGTCCTGGAGGACAGGGGGGCAACTATGGCTACACCTTC. This translates into CASSPGGQGGNYGYTF.

This rearrangement joins TRBV27 to TRBJ1-1; D unresolved. Trimming removed 8 bases from V and 0 bases from J, with 10 bases in between. In germline, CDR1 is MNHEY, CDR2 SMNVEV (reference sequence). CDR3 size: 13 residues. The CDR3 here is CASAEFMNTEAFF. The DNA for the CDR3 is TGTGCCAGCGCGGAGTTTATGAACACTGAAGCTTTCTTT.

This chain uses TRBV27 with TRBJ2-7, with D possibly matching TRBD1 (7 bases). Trimming shortened V by 4 bases and J by 3 bases, and 16 bases separated the two germline ends. The CDR3 runs to 15 residues. Per the germline V gene, CDR1 is MNHEY and CDR2 is SMNVEV (reference sequence). The CDR3: CASSSGTAGLYEQYF. The DNA for the CDR3 is TGTGCCAGCAGTTCAGGGACAGCGGGTCTCTACGAGCAGTACTTC.

This clone was recorded a few times. This sequence joins TRBV5-6 and TRBJ1-1; D gene unclear. The germline V and J ends were trimmed by 1 base and 2 bases, with 6 bases remaining between them. The V gene's germline CDR1 is SGHDT and CDR2 YYEEEE. The CDR3 runs 13 residues. The chain's CDR3 is CASSLRGNTEAFF. The CDR3 nucleotides read TGTGCCAGCAGCTTGCGTGGCAACACTGAAGCTTTCTTT.

As regards this clone: The missing conserved phenylalanine or tryptophan at the end of this CDR3 makes a read error likely. The limits of the CDR3 on the DNA are not certain, so only TCRdb's listed CDR3 is given. This chain links TRBV5-4 with TRBJ1-2; the DNA was not used to check the table's D call, TRBD1. The CDR3 sequence runs 9 residues, both termini included. Germline V gene sequence: CDR1 SGHNT, CDR2 YYREEE (reference sequence). The CDR3 protein is CASSLSRGR.

The chain links TRBV2 to TRBJ1-2; D gene ambiguous. The CDR3 is 12 residues long. The V gene lost 3 bases and the J gene lost 8 bases, with 10 bases spanning the gap. Germline values: CDR1 SNHLY, CDR2 FYNNEI. The CDR3 is CASSDRLEGYTF. DNA for the CDR3: TGTGCCAGCAGTGACCGACTAGAGGGCTACACCTTC.

The rearrangement uses TRBV5-1 and TRBJ1-2; 10 nucleotides match TRBD1. Germline V gene data show CDR1 as SGHRS and CDR2 as YFSETQ. The CDR3 is 13 amino acids. V lost 3 bases, J lost 7 bases, and 3 bases stayed unmatched. The CDR3 region has the DNA TGCGCCAGCAGCTCAGGACAGGGGGTTGGCTACACCTTC. This sequence encodes CASSSGQGVGYTF.

The chain carries TRBV29-1 and TRBJ2-3, with D unclear. Germline V gene lookup returns CDR1 SQVTM and CDR2 ANQGSEA. CDR3 length: 13 residues. V was shortened by 1 base and J by 4 bases, with 9 bases between the two germline ends. The CDR3 loop reads CSVEGLLADTQYF. The CDR3 DNA reads as TGCAGCGTTGAAGGACTGCTGGCAGATACGCAGTATTTT.